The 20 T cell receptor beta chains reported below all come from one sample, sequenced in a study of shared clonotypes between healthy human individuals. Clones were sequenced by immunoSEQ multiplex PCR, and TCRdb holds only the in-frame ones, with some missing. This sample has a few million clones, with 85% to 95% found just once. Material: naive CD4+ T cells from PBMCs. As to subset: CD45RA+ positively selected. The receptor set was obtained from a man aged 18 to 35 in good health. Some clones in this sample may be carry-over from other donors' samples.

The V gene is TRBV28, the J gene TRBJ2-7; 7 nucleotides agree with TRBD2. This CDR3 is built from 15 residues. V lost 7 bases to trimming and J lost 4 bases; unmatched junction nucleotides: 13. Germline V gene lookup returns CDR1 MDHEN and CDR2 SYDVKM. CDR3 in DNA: TGTGCCAGCACCGAGGGAGGGGCGGCAATTTACGAGCAGTACTTC. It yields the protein CASTEGGAAIYEQYF.

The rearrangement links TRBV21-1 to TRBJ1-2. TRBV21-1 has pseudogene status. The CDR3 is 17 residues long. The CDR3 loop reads CASSFTGRTYPSGGYTF. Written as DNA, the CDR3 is TGTGCCAGCAGCTTTACGGGACGGACTTACCCTTCGGGTGGCTACACCTTC.

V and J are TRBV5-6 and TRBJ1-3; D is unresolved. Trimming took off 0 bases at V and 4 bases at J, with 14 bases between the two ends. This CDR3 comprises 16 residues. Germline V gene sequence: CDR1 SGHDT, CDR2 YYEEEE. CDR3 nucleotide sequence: TGTGCCAGCAGCTTGGGAGTGTGGGGATACGGAAACACCATATATTTT. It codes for CASSLGVWGYGNTIYF.

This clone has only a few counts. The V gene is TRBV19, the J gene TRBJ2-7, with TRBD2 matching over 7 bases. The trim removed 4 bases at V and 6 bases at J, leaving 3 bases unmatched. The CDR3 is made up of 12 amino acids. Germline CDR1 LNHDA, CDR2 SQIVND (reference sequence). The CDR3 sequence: CASSKGRGEQYF. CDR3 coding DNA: TGTGCCAGTAGTAAGGGGAGGGGCGAGCAGTACTTC.

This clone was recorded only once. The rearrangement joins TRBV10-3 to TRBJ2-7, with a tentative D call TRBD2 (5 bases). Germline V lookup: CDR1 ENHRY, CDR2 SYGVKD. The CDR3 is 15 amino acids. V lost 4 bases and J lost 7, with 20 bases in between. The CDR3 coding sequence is TGTGCCATCAGTGCCCCCCCCGCGGCGACGGGAGAGCAGTACTTC. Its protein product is CAISAPPAATGEQYF.

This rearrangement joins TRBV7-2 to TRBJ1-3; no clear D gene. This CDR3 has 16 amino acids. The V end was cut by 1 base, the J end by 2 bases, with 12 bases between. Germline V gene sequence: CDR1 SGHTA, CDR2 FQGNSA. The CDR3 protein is CASSLVGSIPGNTIYF. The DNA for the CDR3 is TGTGCCAGCAGCTTAGTAGGGTCGATTCCTGGAAACACCATATATTTT.

DNA of the CDR3: TGTGCCAGCAGTGATCAGGGGCAGTCCTACGAGCAGTACTTC. Encoded protein: CASSDQGQSYEQYF. The rearrangement links TRBV2 to TRBJ2-7, with TRBD1 as a possible D gene (6 bases). The CDR3 is 14 amino acids. Germline CDR1 is SNHLY and CDR2 is FYNNEI. Trimming left V 3 bases short and J 1 base short, with 10 bases between.

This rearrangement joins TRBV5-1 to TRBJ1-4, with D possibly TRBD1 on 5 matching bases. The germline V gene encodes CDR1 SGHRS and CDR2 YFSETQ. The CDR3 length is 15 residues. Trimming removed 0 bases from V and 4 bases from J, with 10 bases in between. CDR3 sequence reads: CASSLAGLGNEKLFF. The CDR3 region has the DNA TGCGCCAGCAGCTTGGCAGGGTTGGGTAATGAAAAACTGTTTTTT.

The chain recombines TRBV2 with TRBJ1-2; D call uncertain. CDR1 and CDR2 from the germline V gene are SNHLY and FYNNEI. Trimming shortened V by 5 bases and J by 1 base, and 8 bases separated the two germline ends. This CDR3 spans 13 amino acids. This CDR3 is CASSQNSNYGYTF. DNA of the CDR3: TGTGCCAGCAGTCAGAACAGTAACTATGGCTACACCTTC.

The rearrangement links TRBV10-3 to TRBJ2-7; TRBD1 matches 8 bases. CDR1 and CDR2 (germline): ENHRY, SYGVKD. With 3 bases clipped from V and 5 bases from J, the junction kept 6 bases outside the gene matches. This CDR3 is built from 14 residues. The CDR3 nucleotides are TGTGCCATCAGTGAAGGGACAGGCACCAACGAGCAGTACTTC. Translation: CAISEGTGTNEQYF.

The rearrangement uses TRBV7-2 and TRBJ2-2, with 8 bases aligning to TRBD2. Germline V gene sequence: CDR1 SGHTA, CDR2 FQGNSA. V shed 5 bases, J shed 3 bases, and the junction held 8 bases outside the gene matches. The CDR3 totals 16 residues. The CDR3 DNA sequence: TGTGCCAGCAGCCCGCGGCGGGGGGCCGACACCGGGGAGCTGTTTTTT. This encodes CASSPRRGADTGELFF. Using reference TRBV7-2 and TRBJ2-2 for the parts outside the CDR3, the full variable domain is GAGVSQSPSNKVTEKGKDVELRCDPISGHTALYWYRQSLGQGLEFLIYFQGNSAPDKSGLPSDRFSAERTGGSVSTLTIQRTQQEDSAVYLCASSPRRGADTGELFFGEGSRLTVL.

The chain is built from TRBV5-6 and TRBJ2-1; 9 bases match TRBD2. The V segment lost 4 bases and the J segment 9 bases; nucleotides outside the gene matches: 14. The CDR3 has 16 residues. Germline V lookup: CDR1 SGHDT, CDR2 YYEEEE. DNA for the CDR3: TGTGCCAGCAGCCCAATAGGGGGAGCGGGAGGTGGTGAGCAGTTCTTC. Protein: CASSPIGGAGGGEQFF.

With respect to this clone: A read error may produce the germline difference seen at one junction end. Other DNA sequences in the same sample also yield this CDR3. The DNA for the CDR3 is TGTGCCAGTACCCCTCGGGGCGGAGGCTATGACTACACCTTC. It specifies CASTPRGGGYDYTF. The chain employs TRBV27 and TRBJ1-2, with D tentatively TRBD1 (5 bases). Per germline, CDR1 MNHEY and CDR2 SMNVEV (reference sequence). The CDR3 is made up of 14 amino acids.

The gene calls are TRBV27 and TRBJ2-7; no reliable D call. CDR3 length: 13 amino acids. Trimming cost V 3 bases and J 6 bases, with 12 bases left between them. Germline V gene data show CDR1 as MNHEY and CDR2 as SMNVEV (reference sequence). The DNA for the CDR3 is TGTGCCAGCAGTTTCTTGAGACACTCCGAGCAGTACTTC. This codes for CASSFLRHSEQYF.

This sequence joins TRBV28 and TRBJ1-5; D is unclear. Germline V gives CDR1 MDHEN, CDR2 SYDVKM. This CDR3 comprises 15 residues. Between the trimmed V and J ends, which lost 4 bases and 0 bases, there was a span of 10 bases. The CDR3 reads CASSSSRYSNQPQHF. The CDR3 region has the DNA TGTGCCAGCAGTTCCTCCCGGTATAGCAATCAGCCCCAGCATTTT.

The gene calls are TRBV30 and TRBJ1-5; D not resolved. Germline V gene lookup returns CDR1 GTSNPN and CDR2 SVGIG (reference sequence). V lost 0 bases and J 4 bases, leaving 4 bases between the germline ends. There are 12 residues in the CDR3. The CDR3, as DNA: TGTGCCTGGAGTGTACGAAATCAGCCCCAGCATTTT. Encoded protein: CAWSVRNQPQHF.

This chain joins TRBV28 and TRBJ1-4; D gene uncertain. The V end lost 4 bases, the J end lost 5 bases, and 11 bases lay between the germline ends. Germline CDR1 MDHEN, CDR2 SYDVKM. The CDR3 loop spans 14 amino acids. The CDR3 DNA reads TGTGCCAGCAGTTCCCCAGGCCAAAATGAAAAACTGTTTTTT. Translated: CASSSPGQNEKLFF.

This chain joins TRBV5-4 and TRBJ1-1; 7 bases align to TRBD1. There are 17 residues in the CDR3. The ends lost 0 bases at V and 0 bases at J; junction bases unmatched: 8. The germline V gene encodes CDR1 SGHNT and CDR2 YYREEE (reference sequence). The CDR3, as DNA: TGTGCCAGCAGCTTGGGAGGGGCAGGGGGGATGAACACTGAAGCTTTCTTT. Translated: CASSLGGAGGMNTEAFF.

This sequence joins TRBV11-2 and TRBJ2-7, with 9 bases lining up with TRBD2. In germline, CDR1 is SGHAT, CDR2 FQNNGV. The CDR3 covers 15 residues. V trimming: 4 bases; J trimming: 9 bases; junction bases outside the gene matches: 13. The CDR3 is CASSSNMAGGVGQYF. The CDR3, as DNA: TGTGCCAGCAGCTCCAATATGGCGGGAGGGGTCGGGCAGTACTTC. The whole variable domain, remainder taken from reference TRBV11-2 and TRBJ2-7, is EAGVAQSPRYKIIEKRQSVAFWCNPISGHATLYWYQQILGQGPKLLIQFQNNGVVDDSQLPKDRFSAERLKGVDSTLKIQPAKLEDSAVYLCASSSNMAGGVGQYFGPGTRLTVT.

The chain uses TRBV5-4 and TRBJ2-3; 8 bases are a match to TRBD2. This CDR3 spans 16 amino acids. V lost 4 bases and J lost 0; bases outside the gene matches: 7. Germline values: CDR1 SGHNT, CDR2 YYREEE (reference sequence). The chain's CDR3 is CASSPGTRGSTDTQYF. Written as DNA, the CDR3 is TGTGCCAGCAGCCCGGGGACTAGGGGAAGCACAGATACGCAGTATTTT.